This T cell receptor (beta chain) was sequenced in a study of CD8+ T cells in alopecia areata. Study-wide background: The study gave treated patients oral tofacitinib at 5 to 10 mg twice daily.

The treatment denotes: oral pan-JAK inhibitor, 5-10 mg twice daily. As to this clone: Antigen unknown.

RNA extraction and reverse transcription yielded cDNA as sequencing template. Produced via immunoSEQ multiplex PCR; TCRdb's table is partial and in-frame only. The sample records under 350,000 clones, 55% to 75% being singletons. V was cut by 6 bases and J by 8 bases, with 12 bases left in between. Germline V lookup: CDR1 SGHAT, CDR2 FQNNGV. This CDR3 comprises 12 residues. Study-wide points: Many of the expanded lesional clones endured in scalp and blood while on tofacitinib. Clonality was higher in lesional than normal scalp, especially in alopecia totalis/universalis. Tofacitinib significantly decreased scalp clonality and expanded CD8+ clones among top 100.

The TCR was taken from a human donor with alopecia areata. The chain joins TRBV11-2 to TRBJ2-3; D possibly corresponds to TRBD2 (5 bases). The sample here was CD4+ T cells sorted from blood, taken at week 24, from a patient treated with tofacitinib. The CDR3: CASSQTGVTQYF. The DNA of the CDR3 is TGTGCCAGCAGTCAGACCGGGGTTACGCAGTATTTT.